This T cell receptor beta chain was profiled in a study of CD8 T cells in Susac syndrome (dated by TCRdb to between 2018 and 2021). Study-wide context: Among the Susac syndrome patients who were sequenced, clinically active disease was present in about six and clinical remission was observed in about eight. At blood withdrawal, Susac syndrome patients were either therapy-naive, taking corticosteroids (in some cases with IVIg as well), or taking IVIg alone. Repertoire sequencing was used to test whether CD8+ T cell activation and differentiation in Susac syndrome was antigen driven.

RNA was extracted with the RNeasy kit and about 0.5 to 1 ug was reverse transcribed using random hexamers. TCR beta CDR3 regions were amplified with the immunoSEQ multiplex PCR assay covering 54 Vbeta and 13 Jbeta segments. PCR amplification bias was corrected using a synthetic template baseline for primer optimization and computational correction. Processing in the source paper ran as follows. Reads were assigned to V, D and J genes according to IMGT and analyzed in immunoSEQ Analyzer, with only productive sequences retained. Clonality was calculated as one minus the Shannon entropy normalized by log2 of the number of productive unique sequences. For each patient and control, public and private clones were evaluated within the 100 most prevalent clones. A clone was defined as Susac-specific if it was absent from the healthy and MS cohorts, from 1052 published viral clones and from other ImmuneACCESS disease sequences. Using fastp at Q25 and MiXCR, TCRdb reprocessed the public reads and kept productive beta chains. Each CDR3 protein appears once, grouped with its most common genes and DNA. The V and J calls here are based on TCRdb, not the publication. Counted in this sample were about 190,000 distinct CDR3 sequences; around nine tenths of them appeared once. The ten largest clones take up approximately 0.09% of the sample.

The germline V gene (reference sequence) yields SGHNT for CDR1 and YYREEE for CDR2. For this chain, trimming is 0 bases at the V end and 4 bases at the J end, and the number of junction bases without a gene match is 9. Including the terminal cysteine and phenylalanine, the CDR3 comprises 17 residues. The retained sequence is limited to the CDR3, 51 bases, with the frame set at the first base. Overall results and qualifications from the work: The number of individuals in the TCR sequencing and HLA analysis was recognized as being relatively small. The CD4+ T cell repertoire of patients with Susac syndrome showed no detectable clonal expansion.

Concerning this clonotype: Its binding antigen is unknown. No per-base quality is available; no much larger clone lies one base away.

Peripheral blood CD8+ and CD4+ T cells from healthy donors, Susac syndrome patients and multiple sclerosis patients were profiled using high-throughput TCR beta sequencing. The Susac syndrome patients fulfilled recently defined diagnostic criteria for either definite or probable disease. Bulk CD8+ and CD4+ T cells were purified magnetically by negative isolation, whereas CD8+ TEMRA cells were enriched by FACS. Blood was collected in EDTA tubes and processed within 24 hours, with PBMCs isolated through density gradient centrifugation. PBMCs destined for TCR sequencing were cryopreserved in liquid nitrogen and later thawed in a 37 °C water bath. Purity of sorted or isolated CD4+, CD8+ and CD8+ TEMRA cells was at least 90%.

The clonotype originates from a human donor with Susac syndrome. Specimen: CD4+ T cells from PBMCs. The chain joins TRBV5-4 to TRBJ2-2, with TRBD2 matching 7 junction bases. The CDR3 region has the sequence CASSLASGGRATGELFF. The DNA reads TGTGCCAGCAGCTTGGCCTCCGGGGGGAGGGCCACCGGGGAGCTGTTTTTT. Reference TRBV5-4 and TRBJ2-2 genes cover what lies past the CDR3, so the full variable domain is ETGVTQSPTHLIKTRGQQVTLRCSSQSGHNTVSWYQQALGQGPQFIFQYYREEENGRGNFPPRFSGLQFPNYSSELNVNALELDDSALYLCASSLASGGRATGELFFGEGSRLTVL.